This T cell receptor (beta chain) was documented in a study of T cell responses to AZD1222 COVID-19 vaccine. Some clones are missing from TCRdb's copy, which holds only in-frame ones; the method was immunoSEQ multiplex PCR. The data show roughly 200,000 clones, with about 89% seen just once and about 1.8% held by the top ten. This clone was seen more than once but under ten times. This CDR3 comprises 16 residues. Deletions cut 7 bases from V and 0 bases from J, with 18 bases between. The germline CDR1 and CDR2 sequences are LNHDA and SQIVND (reference sequence). This receptor was obtained from an adult who received the AZD1222 COVID-19 vaccine. The sequencing used peripheral blood, collected 28 days after the second AZD1222 dose. The V gene is TRBV19, the J gene TRBJ1-1; perhaps TRBD1 as D (5 bases). As DNA, the CDR3 is TGTGCCAGTACTCCGGGGACCGGGATCATGAACACTGAAGCTTTCTTT. Encoded protein: CASTPGTGIMNTEAFF. Full variable domain (rest looked up from reference TRBV19 and TRBJ1-1): DGGITQSPKYLFRKEGQNVTLSCEQNLNHDAMYWYRQDPGQGLRLIYYSQIVNDFQKGDIAEGYSVSREKKESFPLTVTSAQKNPTAFYLCASTPGTGIMNTEAFFGQGTRLTVV.